These T cell receptor beta chains were read from a single sample in a study of blood T cell repertoires in COVID-19. The method was immunoSEQ multiplex PCR; TCRdb's version includes in-frame clones alone and lacks a portion of them. Among 200,000 to 250,000 clones, almost 90% were seen once, and the ten largest hold around 1.5%. The sequenced material came from peripheral blood. All receptors derive from a man aged 18-30 years with active or convalescent COVID-19. Each CDR3 is given with its conserved first and last residue. D genes are given only for firm matches. Only part of the rows carry a size: once, few, many, or a class if the clone is expanded.

J gene | D gene | clone size | V gene | CDR3 DNA | CDR3 protein
TRBJ1-1 | . | . | TRBV19 | TGTGCCAGTAGTATATATCCGGGAATGAACACTGAAGCTTTCTTT | CASSIYPGMNTEAFF
TRBJ2-3 | . | . | TRBV2 | TGTGCCAGCAGTGAAGCGCTTCCAGGGTCTAGCACAGATACGCAGTATTTT | CASSEALPGSSTDTQYF
TRBJ2-1 | TRBD2 | . | TRBV6-5 | TGTGCCAGCAGTTCAACTAGCGGGAGCTACAATGAGCAGTTCTTC | CASSSTSGSYNEQFF
TRBJ2-5 | TRBD2 | . | TRBV11-2 | TGTGCCAGCAGCTTAGTACTAGCGGGAGGGCAGCAAGAGACCCAGTACTTC | CASSLVLAGGQQETQYF
TRBJ2-5 | TRBD2 | . | TRBV5-6 | TGTGCCAGCAGCTTGGGTGGACTAGCGGGAGTTTCCCAGTACTTC | CASSLGGLAGVSQYF
TRBJ2-1 | . | . | TRBV28 | TGTGCCAGCACCCCCCGGTCGGGTGAGCAGTTCTTC | CASTPRSGEQFF
TRBJ1-4 | TRBD1 | . | TRBV20-1 | TGCAGTGCTAGTGGTAGGGGGCATGAAAAACTGTTTTTT | CSASGRGHEKLFF
TRBJ1-3 | TRBD1 | . | TRBV18 | TGTGCCAGCTCACCCAGAGACAGGGTCGATGGAAACACCATATATTTT | CASSPRDRVDGNTIYF
TRBJ2-1 | . | . | TRBV13 | TGTGCCAGCAGCTCTACTAACGGGGACTCAAGGGCCAATGAGCAGTTCTTC | CASSSTNGDSRANEQFF
TRBJ2-3 | . | . | TRBV6-1 | TGTGCCAGCAGTGAACCCAATACGCAGTATTTT | CASSEPNTQYF
TRBJ2-2 | TRBD1 | . | TRBV6-5 | TGTGCCAGCAGACAGGGGCCCGAATCCGGGGAGCTGTTTTTT | CASRQGPESGELFF
TRBJ2-1 | TRBD2 | . | TRBV27 | TGTGCCAGCAGTTCAAGACTAGCGGGAGGCCTTAACGTATACAATGAGCAGTTCTTC | CASSSRLAGGLNVYNEQFF
TRBJ2-1 | . | . | TRBV11-3 | TGTGCCAGCAGCTTAGAAGGGGACAAACCAAACAATGAGCAGTTCTTC | CASSLEGDKPNNEQFF
TRBJ2-1 | TRBD2 | . | TRBV6-5 | TGTGCCAGCACCCCGGCGGGAGGGCCCAGAGAGCAGTTCTTC | CASTPAGGPREQFF
TRBJ1-1 | . | . | TRBV29-1 | TGCAGCGCTCGCGTCCCTCCGGGACAGAACACTGAAGCTTTCTTT | CSARVPPGQNTEAFF
TRBJ1-2 | . | . | TRBV12-3/TRBV12-4 | TGTGCCAGCAGTTTGGCGGGGGTTGGCTACACCTTC | CASSLAGVGYTF
TRBJ1-4 | . | once | TRBV10-3 | TGTGCCATCAAAGGGACACCTGCTGAAAAACTGTTTTTT | CAIKGTPAEKLFF
TRBJ1-3 | . | . | TRBV28 | TGTGCCAGCAGTTTGATTCGCGGGGCCTCTGGAAACACCATATATTTT | CASSLIRGASGNTIYF
TRBJ1-2 | . | . | TRBV28 | TGTGCCAGCAGCTCCGGACATAATGGCTACACCTTC | CASSSGHNGYTF
TRBJ2-1 | TRBD2 | . | TRBV10-3 | TGTGCCATCAGTACCCTAGCGGATGAGCAGTTCTTC | CAISTLADEQFF
TRBJ1-1 | . | . | TRBV7-2 | TGTGCCAGCAGCCGGGACTCTTACACTGAAGCTTTCTTT | CASSRDSYTEAFF
TRBJ1-6 | . | . | TRBV7-6 | TGTGCCAGCAGCTTAAGGGGCAGCTCCTATAATTCACCCCTCCACTTT | CASSLRGSSYNSPLHF
TRBJ2-3 | . | . | TRBV6-4 | TGTGCCAGCAGTGCTATCAGCACAGATACGCAGTATTTT | CASSAISTDTQYF
TRBJ1-6 | . | . | TRBV5-6 | TGTGCCAGCAGCTTGGGTGGGGGCTTGAATTCACCCCTCCACTTT | CASSLGGGLNSPLHF
TRBJ2-6 | . | . | TRBV5-6 | TGTGCCAGCTCAGGATCTCGCTCTGGGGCCAACGTCCTGACTTTC | CASSGSRSGANVLTF